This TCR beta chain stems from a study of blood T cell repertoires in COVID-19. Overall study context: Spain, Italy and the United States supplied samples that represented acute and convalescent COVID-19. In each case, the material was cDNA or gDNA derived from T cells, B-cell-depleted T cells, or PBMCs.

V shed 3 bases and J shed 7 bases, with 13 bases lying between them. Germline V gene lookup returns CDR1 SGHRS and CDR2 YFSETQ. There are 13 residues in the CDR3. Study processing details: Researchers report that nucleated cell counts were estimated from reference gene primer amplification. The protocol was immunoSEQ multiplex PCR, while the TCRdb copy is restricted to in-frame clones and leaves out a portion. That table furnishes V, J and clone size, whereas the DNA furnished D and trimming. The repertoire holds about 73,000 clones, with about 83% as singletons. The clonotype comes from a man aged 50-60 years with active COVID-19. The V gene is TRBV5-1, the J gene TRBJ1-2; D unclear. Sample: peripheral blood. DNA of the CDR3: TGCGCCAGCAGCTCAACCGTCGAGGGTGGCTACACCTTC. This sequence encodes CASSSTVEGGYTF.